The TCR beta chain described here comes from a study of shared clonotypes between healthy human individuals. With 5 bases clipped from V and 4 bases from J, the junction kept 2 bases outside the gene matches. In germline, CDR1 is SEHNR, CDR2 FQNEAQ (reference sequence). The CDR3 has 13 residues. Generated by immunoSEQ multiplex PCR, the TCRdb table keeps only in-frame clones and is missing some. The table records hundreds of thousands of clones, approximately 95% of them present only once. Sequencing used naive CD4+ T cells sorted from blood. Subset reported: CD45RA+ positively selected. The receptor's source is a woman aged 25 to 45 in good health. The rearrangement uses TRBV7-9 and TRBJ1-1, with 9 bases that match TRBD1. The CDR3 loop is CASSRTGVTEAFF. Written as DNA, the CDR3 is TGTGCCAGCAGCAGGACAGGGGTCACTGAAGCTTTCTTT.